A single sample is the source of the 2 T cell receptor beta chains below, sequenced in a study of blood T cell repertoires in COVID-19. Sequencing was performed with immunoSEQ multiplex PCR; in TCRdb, only in-frame clones are kept and a portion is missing. Here the sample spans fewer than 400,000 clones, more than 75% being singletons. Input material: PBMCs or T cells enriched from blood (not recorded which). The receptors come from a man younger than 40 who had recovered from COVID-19.

The chain is built from TRBV19 and TRBJ1-1; the D gene is possibly TRBD1 (6 bases). V was trimmed by 2 bases and J by 5 bases, leaving 18 bases between them. This CDR3 comprises 16 residues. Germline-derived CDR1 and CDR2 are LNHDA and SQIVND (reference sequence). CDR3: CASSIRGRVRGTEAFF. CDR3 coding DNA: TGTGCCAGTAGTATACGGGGCCGAGTTAGGGGGACTGAAGCTTTCTTT.

The chain recombines TRBV5-1 with TRBJ2-1, with D perhaps TRBD1 (5 bases). Germline V CDR1 and CDR2: SGHRS, YFSETQ. The CDR3 runs 15 residues. The V gene lost 4 bases and the J gene lost 2 bases, with 13 bases spanning the gap. This CDR3 reads CASSGMTDAYNEQFF. In nucleotides, the CDR3 is TGCGCCAGCAGCGGAATGACAGACGCCTACAATGAGCAGTTCTTC.